The present TCR beta chain was sequenced within a study of blood T cell repertoires in COVID-19. The wider study: Some COVID-19 samples were acute and others convalescent; all came from the United States, Italy and Spain. The analysed material was cDNA or gDNA that came from T cells, B-cell-depleted T cells, or PBMCs.

Per the original data handling: Amplifying reference gene primers gave estimates of nucleated cell counts. Only in-frame clones appear in the TCRdb table, and some are missing; sequencing was by immunoSEQ multiplex PCR. V and J calls plus clone size are reproduced from that table; the DNA served to infer D and trimming. The sample contains some 670,000 clones, 90% of which appear only once. V was clipped by 5 bases and J by 0 bases; unmatched bases: 4. The CDR3 is 14 amino acids. Germline CDR1 reads GTSNPN; CDR2 reads SVGIG (reference sequence). V is TRBV30 and J is TRBJ1-3, with 7 bases fitting TRBD1. The specimen was peripheral blood. The origin of this receptor is a woman aged 18-29 years with acute or convalescent COVID-19. The CDR3 DNA reads as TGTGCCTGGGACAGGGAAAGCTCTGGAAACACCATATATTTT. Translation: CAWDRESSGNTIYF.